The source of this T cell receptor beta chain is a study of shared clonotypes between healthy human individuals. The overall study: Per-donor plates numbered three CD4 naive, three CD4 memory, two CD8 naive and one CD8 memory. Findings of the study overall: Four donors had around 5% of their naive CD4 clonotypes in common. Despite large depth, sorted-subset datasets appeared incompletely sequenced. Sampling used blood alone; tissue repertoires probably differ.

In the case of this clone: The antigen is undetermined.

CDR3 length equals 17 residues. CDR1 is SGDLS and CDR2 is YYNGEE in the germline V gene. V dropped 0 bases and J dropped 4 bases, with 18 bases sitting between them. Profiling relied on immunoSEQ multiplex PCR, and the TCRdb table lists in-frame clones only, not all of them. The data hold 2 million to 2.5 million clones, with roughly 95% observed a single time. The sample comprised naive CD4+ T cells sorted from blood. The subset is: CD45RA+ positively selected. The source is a man younger than 35 in good health. The J gene is TRBJ2-3, the V gene TRBV9, with D uncertain. CDR3 region: CASSVGIQSSTADTQYF. The CDR3 bases are TGTGCCAGCAGCGTAGGAATCCAATCCTCTACCGCAGATACGCAGTATTTT.